This entry features one T cell receptor beta chain sequence. Antigen: not known. An assay was performed, and its level was deep. Assay: immunoSEQ multiplex PCR; the TCRdb copy retains only in-frame clones and omits some. The sample records roughly 650,000 clones, more than 95% being singletons. This entry belongs to a study of shared clonotypes between healthy human individuals. Study overall: Each donor's CD4 naive and CD4 memory cells filled three plates apiece, CD8 naive two, and CD8 memory one.

Overall study findings and caveats: Clonotypes not shared had lower generation probabilities than those common to all four donors.

This sequence originates from a woman aged 30 to 39 in good health. Specimen: naive CD4+ T cells sorted from blood. Specified subset: CD45RA+ positively selected.

CDR3 in amino acids: CASSPADRVGEKLFF. Written as DNA, the CDR3 is TGTGCCAGCAGCCCGGCGGACAGGGTGGGAGAAAAACTGTTTTTT. The V gene is TRBV7-9, the J gene TRBJ1-4, with 8 bases that match TRBD1. CDR3 length equals 15 residues. The trim removed 5 bases at V and 8 bases at J, leaving 10 bases unmatched. CDR1 is SEHNR, CDR2 FQNEAQ, per germline (reference sequence).